The rows below give T cell receptor beta chains drawn from one sample of a study of STAT5B mutations in CD4+ large granular lymphocyte leukemia. Produced via immunoSEQ multiplex PCR; TCRdb's table is partial and in-frame only. This sample has about 24,000 clones, with about two thirds found just once. Material for sequencing was CD4+ T cells from blood buffy coats. The receptors stem from a human donor in good health. The CDR3 runs from the conserved cysteine through the conserved F or W. The order of the fields is D gene, clone size, J gene, V gene, CDR3 DNA, CDR3 protein. D genes are given only for firm matches. The size entry is marked missing in some rows and otherwise reads once, few, many or a size class.

. | . | TRBJ2-7 | TRBV5-6 | TGTGCCAGCAGCTTGGCGGGGGGCACGTACGAGCAGTACTTC | CASSLAGGTYEQYF
. | . | TRBJ1-6 | TRBV9 | TGTGCCAGCAGCGCCCTCAGGACAAATTCACCCCTCCACTTT | CASSALRTNSPLHF
. | few | TRBJ2-7 | TRBV7-9 | TGTGCCAGCAGCTCAGGTCGGGGTTACGAGCAGTACTTC | CASSSGRGYEQYF
TRBD1 | . | TRBJ1-2 | TRBV6-1 | TGTGCCAGCAGTGTTGGGACAGGGTATCGTGGCTACACCTTC | CASSVGTGYRGYTF
. | . | TRBJ1-5 | TRBV6-5 | TGTGCCAGCAGTTACTCAGGGAAGGGCAATCAGCCCCAGCATTTT | CASSYSGKGNQPQHF
. | . | TRBJ2-3 | TRBV5-6 | TGTGCCAGCAGCTTGGGGCCTACTAGCTTTACAGATACGCAGTATTTT | CASSLGPTSFTDTQYF
TRBD1 | . | TRBJ2-7 | TRBV28 | TGTGCCAGCAGTTTTACATGGGACAGCCCTAGCTCCTACGAGCAGTACTTC | CASSFTWDSPSSYEQYF
. | . | TRBJ2-3 | TRBV15 | TGTGCCACCAGCAGAAACAGGGGACTTAGCACAGATACGCAGTATTTT | CATSRNRGLSTDTQYF
. | . | TRBJ2-1 | TRBV5-1 | TGCGCCAGCAGCCCGGGTCTCGGCAGGGATGAGCAGTTCTTC | CASSPGLGRDEQFF
TRBD2 | . | TRBJ2-1 | TRBV4-3 | TGCGCCAGCAGCGGAAAGGGGGCGGGGGGGACCAATGAGCAGTTCTTC | CASSGKGAGGTNEQFF
. | once | TRBJ1-1 | TRBV5-6 | TGTGCCAGCAGCTCCCCAGGGTCCGGGAACACTGAAGCTTTCTTT | CASSSPGSGNTEAFF
. | . | TRBJ2-1 | TRBV6-6 | TGTGCCAGCAGACCCTCCCGGGGGGCCCTCAATGAGCAGTTCTTC | CASRPSRGALNEQFF
. | . | TRBJ1-2 | TRBV6-5 | TGTGCCAGCATCGCCTTAGGGGTAAACTATGGCTACACCTTC | CASIALGVNYGYTF
TRBD2 | . | TRBJ2-1 | TRBV7-9 | TGTGCCAGCAGCTTAGCGGGGGGGGGCAATGAGCAGTTCTTC | CASSLAGGGNEQFF
TRBD2 | few | TRBJ2-7 | TRBV6-6 | TGTGCCAGCAGCCGCCTCGGGACTAGCTCCGAGCAGTACTTC | CASSRLGTSSEQYF
. | . | TRBJ2-2 | TRBV7-3 | TGTGCCAGCAGAACAGGAAACACCGGGGAGCTGTTTTTT | CASRTGNTGELFF
. | . | TRBJ2-1 | TRBV5-5 | TGTGCCAGCAGCTTGGGAGACAGGCGGTCTTACAATGAGCAGTTCTTC | CASSLGDRRSYNEQFF
. | . | TRBJ1-2 | TRBV2 | TGTGCCAGCACCAACGACAGGAACTATGGCTACACCTTC | CASTNDRNYGYTF
. | . | TRBJ1-1 | TRBV6-1 | TGTGCCAGCAGCGCTAACCCGAACACTGAAGCTTTCTTT | CASSANPNTEAFF
. | . | TRBJ2-7 | TRBV29-1 | TGCAGCGTTGCCAGGGCGCTCTCCTACGAGCAGTACTTC | CSVARALSYEQYF
TRBD1 | . | TRBJ1-2 | TRBV27 | TGTGCCAGCAGTTTATCGTGGACAGGCAACTATGGCTACACCTTC | CASSLSWTGNYGYTF
. | once | TRBJ2-7 | TRBV27 | TGTGCCAGCAGTAAAACCCCGACAGGTGGCGGGGAGCAGTACTTC | CASSKTPTGGGEQYF
TRBD1 | . | TRBJ1-4 | TRBV5-1 | TGCGCCAGCAGCCTGGGACAGGGGAATGAAAAACTGTTTTTT | CASSLGQGNEKLFF
. | . | TRBJ1-2 | TRBV5-6 | TGTGCCAGCAGCTTGGACAGGGCTACGTATGGCTACACCTTC | CASSLDRATYGYTF
. | few | TRBJ1-6 | TRBV5-4 | TGTGCCAGCAGCTTGGTTTCGGAGGATCCCACTTCACCCCTCCACTTT | CASSLVSEDPTSPLHF
. | . | TRBJ2-2 | TRBV5-1 | TGCGCCAGCAGCGCTACGTCAGGGGGGGTAAATAAGAACACCGGGGAGCTGTTTTTT | CASSATSGGVNKNTGELFF
TRBD1 | . | TRBJ1-5 | TRBV11-2 | TGTGCCAGCAGCTTAGTTGTAGGGACAGGCCGGCCCAATCAGCCCCAGCATTTT | CASSLVVGTGRPNQPQHF
. | . | TRBJ1-2 | TRBV5-8 | TGTGCCAGCAGCTTGCCCGGCGGCTACACCTTC | CASSLPGGYTF
. | . | TRBJ1-2 | TRBV28 | TGTGCCAGCAGCTCAGCTGGATTTTCGCGGGTAATTCACTATGGCTACACCTTC | CASSSAGFSRVIHYGYTF